This TCR beta chain was identified in a study of monozygotic twins with inflammatory bowel disease. Points from the study as a whole: The study found lower TCRbeta diversity (inverse Simpson) in IBD patients than in healthy co-twins.

Concerning this clonotype: Antigen: not known.

Reprocessing the 5' RACE reads, TCRdb reports a single entry for every CDR3 protein and omits DNA. This sample contains 330,000 or so distinct CDR3 sequences. The sample was blood. The clonotype was recovered from a human donor with ulcerative colitis or Crohn's disease, or a healthy co-twin of an affected twin (not recorded which).

The CDR3 region is CASSLGSTVSYF. This chain joins TRBV7-2 and TRBJ2-3. Germline V gene data show CDR1 as SGHTA and CDR2 as FQGNSA. The length of the CDR3 is 12 residues.